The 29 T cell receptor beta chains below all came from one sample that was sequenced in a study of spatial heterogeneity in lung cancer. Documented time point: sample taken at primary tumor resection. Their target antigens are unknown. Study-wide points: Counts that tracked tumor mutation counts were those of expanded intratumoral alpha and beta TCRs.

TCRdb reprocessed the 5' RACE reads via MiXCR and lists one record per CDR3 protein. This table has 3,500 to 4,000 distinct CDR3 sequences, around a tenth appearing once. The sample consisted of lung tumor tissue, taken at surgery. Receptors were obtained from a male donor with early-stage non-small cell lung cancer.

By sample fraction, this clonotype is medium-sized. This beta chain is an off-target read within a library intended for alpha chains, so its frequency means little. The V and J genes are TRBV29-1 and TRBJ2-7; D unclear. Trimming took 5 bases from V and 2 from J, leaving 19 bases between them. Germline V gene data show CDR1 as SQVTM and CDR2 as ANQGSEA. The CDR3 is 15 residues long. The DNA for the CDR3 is TGCAGCGTTAGGGTTCTGGTTGTAAGGGCCTACGAGCAGTACTTC. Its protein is CSVRVLVVRAYEQYF.

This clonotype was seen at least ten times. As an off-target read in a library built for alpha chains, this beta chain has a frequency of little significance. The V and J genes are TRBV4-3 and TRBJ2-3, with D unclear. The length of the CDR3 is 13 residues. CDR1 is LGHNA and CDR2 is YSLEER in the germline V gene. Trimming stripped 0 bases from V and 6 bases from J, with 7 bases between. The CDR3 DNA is TGCGCCAGCAGCCAAGATCGGCGGGATACGCAGTATTTT. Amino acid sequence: CASSQDRRDTQYF.

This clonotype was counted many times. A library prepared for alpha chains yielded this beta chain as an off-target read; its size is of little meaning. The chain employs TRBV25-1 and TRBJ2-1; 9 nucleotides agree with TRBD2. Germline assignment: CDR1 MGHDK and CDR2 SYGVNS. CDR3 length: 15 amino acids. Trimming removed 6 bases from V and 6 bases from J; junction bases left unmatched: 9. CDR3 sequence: CASRPRGGRANEQFF. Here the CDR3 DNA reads TGTGCCAGCAGGCCAAGAGGCGGGAGGGCCAATGAGCAGTTCTTC.

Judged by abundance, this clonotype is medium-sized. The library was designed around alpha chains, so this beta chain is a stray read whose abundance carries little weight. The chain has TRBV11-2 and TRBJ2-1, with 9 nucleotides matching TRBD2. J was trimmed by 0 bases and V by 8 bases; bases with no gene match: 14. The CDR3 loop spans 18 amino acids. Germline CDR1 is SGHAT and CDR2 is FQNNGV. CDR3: CASRRVPSGVSSYNEQFF. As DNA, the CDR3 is TGTGCCAGCCGTAGGGTTCCTAGCGGGGTAAGCTCCTACAATGAGCAGTTCTTC.

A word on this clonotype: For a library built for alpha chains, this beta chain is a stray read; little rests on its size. CDR3 sequence: CAISEGIAPGAGETQYF. The CDR3 DNA follows: TGTGCCATCAGTGAGGGGATAGCTCCAGGGGCAGGAGAGACCCAGTACTTC. The chain has TRBV10-3 and TRBJ2-5; weak D call: TRBD1 (6 bases). The V gene lost 2 bases and the J gene lost 4 bases, with 20 bases spanning the gap. The germline V gene encodes CDR1 ENHRY and CDR2 SYGVKD. The CDR3 spans 17 residues.

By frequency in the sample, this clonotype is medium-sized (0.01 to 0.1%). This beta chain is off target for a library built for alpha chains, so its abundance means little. CDR3 DNA: TGCAGCGTTGCGACTAGCGGGAGGAGGGAGCAGTACTTC. Translating it yields CSVATSGRREQYF. This sequence joins TRBV29-1 and TRBJ2-7; the match to TRBD2 covers 13 bases. In germline, CDR1 is SQVTM, CDR2 ANQGSEA. After removal of 4 bases from V and 7 bases from J, the junction contained 4 bases not matched to a gene. The CDR3 has 13 residues.

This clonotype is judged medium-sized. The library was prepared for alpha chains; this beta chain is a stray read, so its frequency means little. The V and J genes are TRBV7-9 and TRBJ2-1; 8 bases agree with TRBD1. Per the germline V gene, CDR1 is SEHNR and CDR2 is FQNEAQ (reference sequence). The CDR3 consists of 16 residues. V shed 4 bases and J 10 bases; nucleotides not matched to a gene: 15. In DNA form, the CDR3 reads TGTGCCAGCAGCTCGAGGACAGGGTTATCCAGCAGGGAGCAGTTCTTC. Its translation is CASSSRTGLSSREQFF.

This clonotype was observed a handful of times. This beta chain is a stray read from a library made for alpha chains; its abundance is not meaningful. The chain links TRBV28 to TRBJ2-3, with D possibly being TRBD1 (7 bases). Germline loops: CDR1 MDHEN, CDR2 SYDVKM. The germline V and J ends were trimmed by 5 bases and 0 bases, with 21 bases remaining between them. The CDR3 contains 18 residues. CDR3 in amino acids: CASSIPPGGRRSTDTQYF. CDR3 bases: TGTGCCAGCAGTATACCCCCAGGGGGGAGAAGGAGCACAGATACGCAGTATTTT.

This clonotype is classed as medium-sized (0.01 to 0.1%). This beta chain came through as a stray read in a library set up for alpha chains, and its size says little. CDR3 protein: CASSLGGGFYEQYF. The CDR3 DNA is TGTGCCAGCAGCTTAGGGGGAGGATTTTACGAGCAGTACTTC. The chain couples TRBV13 to TRBJ2-7; TRBD2 might be the D (6 bases). Germline CDR1 PRHDT, CDR2 FYEKMQ (reference sequence). Trimming removed 0 bases at V and 4 bases at J, with 10 bases between. The CDR3 is made up of 14 amino acids.

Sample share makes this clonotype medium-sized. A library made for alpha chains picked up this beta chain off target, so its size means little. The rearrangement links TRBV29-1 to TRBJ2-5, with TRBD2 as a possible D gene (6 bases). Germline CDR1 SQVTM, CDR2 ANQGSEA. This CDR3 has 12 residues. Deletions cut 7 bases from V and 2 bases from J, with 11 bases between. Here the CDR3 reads CSGTRGQETQYF. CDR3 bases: TGCAGCGGCACCCGGGGGCAAGAGACCCAGTACTTC.

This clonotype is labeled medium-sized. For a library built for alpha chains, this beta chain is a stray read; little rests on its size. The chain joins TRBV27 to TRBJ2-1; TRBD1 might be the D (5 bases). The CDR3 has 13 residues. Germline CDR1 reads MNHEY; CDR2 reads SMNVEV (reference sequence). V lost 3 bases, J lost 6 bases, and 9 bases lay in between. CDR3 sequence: CASSFDRFNEQFF. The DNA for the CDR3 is TGTGCCAGCAGTTTCGACAGATTCAATGAGCAGTTCTTC.

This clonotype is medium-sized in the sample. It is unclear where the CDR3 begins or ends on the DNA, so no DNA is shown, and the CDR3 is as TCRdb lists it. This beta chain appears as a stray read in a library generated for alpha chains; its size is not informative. The CDR3 region is CSAFLWTGAETQYF. The V gene is TRBV20-1, the J gene TRBJ2-5; TRBD1, the D gene given by the table, was not confirmed from the DNA. The CDR3 length is 14 residues, termini included. Germline values: CDR1 DFQATT, CDR2 SNEGSKA (reference sequence).

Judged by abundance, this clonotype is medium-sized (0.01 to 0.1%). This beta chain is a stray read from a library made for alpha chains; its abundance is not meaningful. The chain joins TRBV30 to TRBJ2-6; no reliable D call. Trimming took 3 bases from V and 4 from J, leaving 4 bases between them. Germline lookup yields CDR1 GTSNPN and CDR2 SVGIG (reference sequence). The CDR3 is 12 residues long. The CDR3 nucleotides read TGTGCCTGGAGAACCGGGGCCAACGTCCTGACTTTC. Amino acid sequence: CAWRTGANVLTF.

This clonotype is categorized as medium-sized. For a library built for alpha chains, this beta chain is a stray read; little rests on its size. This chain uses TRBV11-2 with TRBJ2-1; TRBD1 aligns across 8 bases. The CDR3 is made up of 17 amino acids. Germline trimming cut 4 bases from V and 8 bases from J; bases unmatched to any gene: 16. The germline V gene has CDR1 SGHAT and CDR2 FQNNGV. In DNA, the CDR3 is TGTGCCAGCAGCTGGGACGACAGGCAGGGGGCTCGTGATGAGCAGTTCTTC. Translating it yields CASSWDDRQGARDEQFF.

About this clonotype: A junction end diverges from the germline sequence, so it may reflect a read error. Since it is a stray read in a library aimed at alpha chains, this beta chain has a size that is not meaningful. CDR3 residues: CAWSSPDRGGYSF. The CDR3 nucleotides are TGTGCCTGGTCATCCCCGGACAGAGGGGGCTACAGTTTC. V and J are TRBV30 and TRBJ1-2; 7 nucleotides match TRBD1. CDR3 length: 13 residues. Per germline, CDR1 GTSNPN and CDR2 SVGIG (reference sequence).

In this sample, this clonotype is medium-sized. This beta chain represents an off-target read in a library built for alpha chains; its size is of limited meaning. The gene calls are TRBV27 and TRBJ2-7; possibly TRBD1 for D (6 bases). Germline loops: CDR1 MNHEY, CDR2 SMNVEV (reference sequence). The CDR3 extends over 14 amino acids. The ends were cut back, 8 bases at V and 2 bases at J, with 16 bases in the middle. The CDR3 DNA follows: TGTGCCAGCGGAACGACAGGTCTAACCTACGAGCAGTACTTC. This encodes CASGTTGLTYEQYF.

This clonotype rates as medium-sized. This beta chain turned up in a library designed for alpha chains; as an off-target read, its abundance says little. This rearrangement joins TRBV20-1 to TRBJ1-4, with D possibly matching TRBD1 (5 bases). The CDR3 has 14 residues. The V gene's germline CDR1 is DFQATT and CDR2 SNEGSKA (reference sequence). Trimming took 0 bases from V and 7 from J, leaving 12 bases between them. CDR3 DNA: TGCAGTGCTAGAGATCGGGGGGAGGGTGAAAAACTGTTTTTT. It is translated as CSARDRGEGEKLFF.

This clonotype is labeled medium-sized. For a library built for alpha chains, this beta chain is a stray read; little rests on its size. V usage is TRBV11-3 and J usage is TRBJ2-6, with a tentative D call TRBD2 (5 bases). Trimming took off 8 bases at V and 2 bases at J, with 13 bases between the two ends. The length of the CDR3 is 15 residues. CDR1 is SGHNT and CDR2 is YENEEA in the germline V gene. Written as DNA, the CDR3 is TGTGCCAGCTCCCGGGGTGGAGCTGGGGCCAACGTCCTGACTTTC. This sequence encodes CASSRGGAGANVLTF.

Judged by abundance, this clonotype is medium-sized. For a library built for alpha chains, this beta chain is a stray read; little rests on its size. The CDR3 loop reads CAISGIAGGPDQETQYF. For the CDR3, the DNA is TGTGCCATCAGTGGGATAGCGGGGGGGCCGGATCAAGAGACCCAGTACTTC. V is TRBV10-3 and J is TRBJ2-5; 11 positions match TRBD2. Germline loops: CDR1 ENHRY, CDR2 SYGVKD. The CDR3 consists of 17 residues. V gave up 4 bases and J gave up 2 bases; unmatched junction bases: 9.

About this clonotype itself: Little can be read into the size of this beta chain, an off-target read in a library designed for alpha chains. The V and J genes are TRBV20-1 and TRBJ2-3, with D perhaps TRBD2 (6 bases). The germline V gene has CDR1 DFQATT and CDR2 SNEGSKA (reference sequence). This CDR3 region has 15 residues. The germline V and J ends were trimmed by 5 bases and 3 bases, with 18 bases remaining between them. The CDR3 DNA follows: TGCAGTGCTCCTTACAGACTAGGGGCTACAGATACGCAGTATTTT. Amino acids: CSAPYRLGATDTQYF.

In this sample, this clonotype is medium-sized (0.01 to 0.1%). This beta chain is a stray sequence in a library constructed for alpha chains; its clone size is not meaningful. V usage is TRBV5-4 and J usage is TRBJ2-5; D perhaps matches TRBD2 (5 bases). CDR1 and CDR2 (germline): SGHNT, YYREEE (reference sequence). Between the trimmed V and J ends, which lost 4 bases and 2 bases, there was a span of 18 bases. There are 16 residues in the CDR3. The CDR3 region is CASSDRVSGRQETQYF. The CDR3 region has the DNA TGTGCCAGCAGCGACCGGGTGAGCGGCCGACAAGAGACCCAGTACTTC.

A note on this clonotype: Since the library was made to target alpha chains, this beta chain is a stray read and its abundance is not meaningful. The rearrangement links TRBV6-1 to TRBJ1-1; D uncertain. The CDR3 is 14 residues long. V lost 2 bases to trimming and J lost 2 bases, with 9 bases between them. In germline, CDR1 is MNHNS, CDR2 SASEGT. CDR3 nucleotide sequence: TGTGCCAGCAGTGAATGGGTCGCTAACACTGAAGCTTTCTTT. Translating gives CASSEWVANTEAFF.

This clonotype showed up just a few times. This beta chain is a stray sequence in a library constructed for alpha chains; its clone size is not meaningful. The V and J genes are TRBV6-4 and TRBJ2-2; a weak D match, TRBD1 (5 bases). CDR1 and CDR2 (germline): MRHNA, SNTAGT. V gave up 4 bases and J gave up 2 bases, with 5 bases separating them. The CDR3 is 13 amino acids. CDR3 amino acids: CASSGGNTGELFF. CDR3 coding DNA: TGTGCCAGCAGTGGGGGCAACACCGGGGAGCTGTTTTTT.

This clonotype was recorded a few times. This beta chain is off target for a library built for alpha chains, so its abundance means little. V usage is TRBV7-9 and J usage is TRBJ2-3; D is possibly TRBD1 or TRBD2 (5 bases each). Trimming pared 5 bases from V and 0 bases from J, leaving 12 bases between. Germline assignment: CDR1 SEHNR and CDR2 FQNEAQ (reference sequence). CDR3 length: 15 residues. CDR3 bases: TGTGCCAGCAGCCAGGCCTGGGGGAGCACAGATACGCAGTATTTT. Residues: CASSQAWGSTDTQYF. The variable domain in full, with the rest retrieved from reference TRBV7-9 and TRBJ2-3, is DTGVSQNPRHKITKRGQNVTFRCDPISEHNRLYWYRQTLGQGPEFLTYFQNEAQLEKSRLLSDRFSAERPKGSFSTLEIQRTEQGDSAMYLCASSQAWGSTDTQYFGPGTRLTVL.

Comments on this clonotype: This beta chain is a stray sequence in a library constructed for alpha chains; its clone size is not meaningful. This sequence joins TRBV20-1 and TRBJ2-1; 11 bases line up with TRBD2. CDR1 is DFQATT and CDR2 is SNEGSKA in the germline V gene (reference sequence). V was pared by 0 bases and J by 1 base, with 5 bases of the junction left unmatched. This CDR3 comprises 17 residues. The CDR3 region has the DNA TGCAGTGCTAGAGACCCTAGCGGGAGGATTTCCTACAATGAGCAGTTCTTC. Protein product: CSARDPSGRISYNEQFF.

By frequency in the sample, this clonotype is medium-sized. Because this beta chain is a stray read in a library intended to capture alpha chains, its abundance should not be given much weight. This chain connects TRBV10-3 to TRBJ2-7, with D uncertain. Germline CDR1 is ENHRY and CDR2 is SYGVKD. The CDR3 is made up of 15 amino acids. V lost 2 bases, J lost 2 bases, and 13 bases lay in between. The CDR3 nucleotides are TGTGCCATCAGTGAGGTCGACGGTAACCCCTACGAGCAGTACTTC. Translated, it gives CAISEVDGNPYEQYF.

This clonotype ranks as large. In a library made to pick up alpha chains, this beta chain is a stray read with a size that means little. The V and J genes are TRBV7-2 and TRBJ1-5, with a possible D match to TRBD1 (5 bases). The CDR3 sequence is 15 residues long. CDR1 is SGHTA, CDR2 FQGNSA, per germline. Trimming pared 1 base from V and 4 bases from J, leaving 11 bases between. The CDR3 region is CASSLERGLNQPQHF. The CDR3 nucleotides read TGTGCCAGCAGCTTAGAGAGGGGTCTAAATCAGCCCCAGCATTTT.

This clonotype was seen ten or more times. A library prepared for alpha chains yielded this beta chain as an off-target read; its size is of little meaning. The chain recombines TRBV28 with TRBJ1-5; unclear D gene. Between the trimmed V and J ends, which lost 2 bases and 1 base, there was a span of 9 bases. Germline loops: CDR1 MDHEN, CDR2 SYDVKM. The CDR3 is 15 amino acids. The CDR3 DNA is TGTGCCAGCAGTTTAAATACGGGGAGCAATCAGCCCCAGCATTTT. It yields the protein CASSLNTGSNQPQHF.

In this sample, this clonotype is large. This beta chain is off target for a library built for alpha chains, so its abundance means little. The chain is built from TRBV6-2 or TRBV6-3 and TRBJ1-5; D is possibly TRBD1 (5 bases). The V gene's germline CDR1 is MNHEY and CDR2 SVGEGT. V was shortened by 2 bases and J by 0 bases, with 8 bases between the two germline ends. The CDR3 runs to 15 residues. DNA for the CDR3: TGTGCCAGCAGTTACCAGGGATATAGCAATCAGCCCCAGCATTTT. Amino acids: CASSYQGYSNQPQHF.